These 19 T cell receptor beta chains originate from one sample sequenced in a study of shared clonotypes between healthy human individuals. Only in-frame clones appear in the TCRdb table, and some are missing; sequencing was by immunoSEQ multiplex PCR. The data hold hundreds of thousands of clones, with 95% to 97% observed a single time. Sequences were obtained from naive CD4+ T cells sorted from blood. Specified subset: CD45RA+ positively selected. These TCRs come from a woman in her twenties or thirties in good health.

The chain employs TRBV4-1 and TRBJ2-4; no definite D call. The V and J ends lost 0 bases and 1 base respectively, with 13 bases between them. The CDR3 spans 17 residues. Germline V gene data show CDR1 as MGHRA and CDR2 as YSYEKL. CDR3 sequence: CASSQDLVEVAKNIQYF. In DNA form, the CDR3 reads TGCGCCAGCAGCCAAGATTTGGTAGAGGTGGCCAAAAACATTCAGTACTTC.

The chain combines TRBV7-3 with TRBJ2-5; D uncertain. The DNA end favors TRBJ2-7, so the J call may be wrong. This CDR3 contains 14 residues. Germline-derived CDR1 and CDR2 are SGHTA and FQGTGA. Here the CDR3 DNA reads TGTGCCAGCAGCAACCCCGCTGACACCTACGAGCAGTACTTC. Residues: CASSNPADTYEQYF.

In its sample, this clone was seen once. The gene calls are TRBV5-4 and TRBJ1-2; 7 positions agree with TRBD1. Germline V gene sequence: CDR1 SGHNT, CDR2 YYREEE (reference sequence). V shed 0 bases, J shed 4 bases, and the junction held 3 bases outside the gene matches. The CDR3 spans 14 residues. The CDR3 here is CASSLDRGSYGYTF. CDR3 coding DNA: TGTGCCAGCAGCTTGGACAGGGGTAGCTATGGCTACACCTTC.

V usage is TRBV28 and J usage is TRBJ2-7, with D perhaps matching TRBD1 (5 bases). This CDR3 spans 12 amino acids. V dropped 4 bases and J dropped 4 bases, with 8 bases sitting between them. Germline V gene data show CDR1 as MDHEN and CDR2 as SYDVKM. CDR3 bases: TGTGCCAGCAGTTGGGGCCTTTACGAGCAGTACTTC. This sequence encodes CASSWGLYEQYF.

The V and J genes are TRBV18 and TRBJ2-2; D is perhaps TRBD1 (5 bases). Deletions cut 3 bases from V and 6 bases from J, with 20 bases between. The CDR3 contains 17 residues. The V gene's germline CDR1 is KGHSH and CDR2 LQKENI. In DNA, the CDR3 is TGTGCCAGCTCACCTCCAACTACCAGGGTATTGGCCGGGGAGCTGTTTTTT. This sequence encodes CASSPPTTRVLAGELFF. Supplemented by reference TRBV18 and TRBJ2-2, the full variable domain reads NAGVMQNPRHLVRRRGQEARLRCSPMKGHSHVYWYRQLPEEGLKFMVYLQKENIIDESGMPKERFSAEFPKEGPSILRIQQVVRGDSAAYFCASSPPTTRVLAGELFFGEGSRLTVL.

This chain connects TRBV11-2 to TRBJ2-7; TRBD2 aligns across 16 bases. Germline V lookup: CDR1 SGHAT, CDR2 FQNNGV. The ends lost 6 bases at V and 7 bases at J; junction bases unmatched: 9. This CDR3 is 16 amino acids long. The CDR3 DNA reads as TGTGCCAGCAGGCCCGGGACTAGCGGGAGGGGGGGGGAGCAGTACTTC. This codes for CASRPGTSGRGGEQYF.

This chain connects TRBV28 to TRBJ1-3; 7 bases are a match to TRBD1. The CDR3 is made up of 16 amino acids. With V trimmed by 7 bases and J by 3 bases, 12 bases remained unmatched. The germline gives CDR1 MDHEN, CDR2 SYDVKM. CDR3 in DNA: TGTGCCAGCACCCCAGGGGGGGGAAGTTTTGGAAACACCATATATTTT. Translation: CASTPGGGSFGNTIYF.

DNA of the CDR3: TGTGCCAGTAGTATAGAGGGCAGCTCCTACGAGCAGTACTTC. It encodes CASSIEGSSYEQYF. The V call is TRBV19, the J call TRBJ2-5; no firm D call. The J call is in doubt because the DNA end fits TRBJ2-7 better. CDR3 length equals 14 residues. CDR1 and CDR2 from the germline V gene are LNHDA and SQIVND (reference sequence).

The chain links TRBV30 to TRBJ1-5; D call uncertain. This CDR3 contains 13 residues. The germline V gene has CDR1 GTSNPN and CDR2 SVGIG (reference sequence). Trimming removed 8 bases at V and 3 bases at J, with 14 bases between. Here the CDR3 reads CASYRALNQPQHF. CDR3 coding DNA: TGTGCCAGCTACCGGGCCCTCAATCAGCCCCAGCATTTT.

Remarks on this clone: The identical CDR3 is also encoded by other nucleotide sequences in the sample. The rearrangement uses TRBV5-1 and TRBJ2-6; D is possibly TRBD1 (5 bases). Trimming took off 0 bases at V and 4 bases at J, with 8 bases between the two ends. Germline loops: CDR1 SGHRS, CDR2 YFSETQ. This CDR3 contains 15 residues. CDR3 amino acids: CASSLAGAGANVLTF. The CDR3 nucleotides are TGCGCCAGCAGCTTGGCTGGGGCCGGGGCCAACGTCCTGACTTTC.

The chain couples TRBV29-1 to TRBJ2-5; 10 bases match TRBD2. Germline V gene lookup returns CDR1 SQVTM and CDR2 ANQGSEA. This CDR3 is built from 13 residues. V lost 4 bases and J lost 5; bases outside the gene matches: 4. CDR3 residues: CSVAGSGRETQYF. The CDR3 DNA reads TGCAGCGTTGCAGGTAGCGGGAGGGAGACCCAGTACTTC. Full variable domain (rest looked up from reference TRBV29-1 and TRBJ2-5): SAVISQKPSRDICQRGTSLTIQCQVDSQVTMMFWYRQQPGQSLTLIATANQGSEATYESGFVIDKFPISRPNLTFSTLTVSNMSPEDSSIYLCSVAGSGRETQYFGPGTRLLVL.

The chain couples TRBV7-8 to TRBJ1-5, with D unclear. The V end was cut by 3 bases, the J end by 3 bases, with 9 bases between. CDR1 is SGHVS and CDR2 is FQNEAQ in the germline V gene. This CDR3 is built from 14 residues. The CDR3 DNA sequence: TGTGCCAGCAGCTTTCTCCTCTCCAATCAGCCCCAGCATTTT. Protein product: CASSFLLSNQPQHF. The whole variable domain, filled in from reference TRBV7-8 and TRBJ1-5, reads GAGVSQSPRYKVAKRGQDVALRCDPISGHVSLFWYQQALGQGPEFLTYFQNEAQLDKSGLPSDRFFAERPEGSVSTLKIQRTQQEDSAVYLCASSFLLSNQPQHFGDGTRLSIL.

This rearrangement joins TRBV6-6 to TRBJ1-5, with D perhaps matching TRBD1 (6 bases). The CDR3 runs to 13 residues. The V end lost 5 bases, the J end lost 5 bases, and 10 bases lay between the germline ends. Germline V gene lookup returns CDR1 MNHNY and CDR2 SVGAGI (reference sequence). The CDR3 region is CASSVQGDQPQHF. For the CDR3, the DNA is TGTGCCAGCAGTGTACAGGGAGATCAGCCCCAGCATTTT.

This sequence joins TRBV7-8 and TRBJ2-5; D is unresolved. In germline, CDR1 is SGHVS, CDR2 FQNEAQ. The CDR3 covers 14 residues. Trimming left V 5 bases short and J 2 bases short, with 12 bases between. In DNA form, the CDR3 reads TGTGCCAGCAGCCCCCTGGGCTATCAAGAGACCCAGTACTTC. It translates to CASSPLGYQETQYF.

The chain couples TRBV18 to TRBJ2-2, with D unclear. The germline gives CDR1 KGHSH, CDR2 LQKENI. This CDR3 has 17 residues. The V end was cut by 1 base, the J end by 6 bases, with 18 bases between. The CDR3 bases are TGTGCCAGCTCACCACTAACCTTACAAGGTTCGCCCGGGGAGCTGTTTTTT. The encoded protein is CASSPLTLQGSPGELFF.

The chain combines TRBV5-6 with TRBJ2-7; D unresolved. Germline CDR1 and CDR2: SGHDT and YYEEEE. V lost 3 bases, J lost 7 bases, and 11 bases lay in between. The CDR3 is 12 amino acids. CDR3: CASSWSTEEQYF. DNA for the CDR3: TGTGCCAGCAGCTGGTCCACAGAAGAGCAGTACTTC. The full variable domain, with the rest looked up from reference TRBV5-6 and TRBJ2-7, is DAGVTQSPTHLIKTRGQQVTLRCSPKSGHDTVSWYQQALGQGPQFIFQYYEEEERQRGNFPDRFSGHQFPNYSSELNVNALLLGDSALYLCASSWSTEEQYFGPGTRLTVT.

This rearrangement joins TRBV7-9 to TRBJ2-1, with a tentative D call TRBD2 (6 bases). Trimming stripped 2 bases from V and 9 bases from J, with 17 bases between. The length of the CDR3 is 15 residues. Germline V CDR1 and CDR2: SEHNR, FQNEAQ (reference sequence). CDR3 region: CASSLQGLRDGEQFF. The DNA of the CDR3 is TGTGCCAGCAGCTTACAGGGACTCCGGGACGGTGAGCAGTTCTTC.

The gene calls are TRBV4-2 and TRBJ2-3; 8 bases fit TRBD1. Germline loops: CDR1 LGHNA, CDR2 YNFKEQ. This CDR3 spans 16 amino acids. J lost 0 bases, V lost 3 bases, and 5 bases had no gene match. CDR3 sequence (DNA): TGTGCCAGCAGCCAGGAATGGACAGGGAGCACAGATACGCAGTATTTT. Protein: CASSQEWTGSTDTQYF.

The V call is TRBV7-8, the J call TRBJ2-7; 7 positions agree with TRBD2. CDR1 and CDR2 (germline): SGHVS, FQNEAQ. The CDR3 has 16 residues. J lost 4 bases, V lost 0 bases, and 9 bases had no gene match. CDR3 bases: TGTGCCAGCAGCTTAGCGGGCGGGAGAATTCCATACGAGCAGTACTTC. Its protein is CASSLAGGRIPYEQYF.